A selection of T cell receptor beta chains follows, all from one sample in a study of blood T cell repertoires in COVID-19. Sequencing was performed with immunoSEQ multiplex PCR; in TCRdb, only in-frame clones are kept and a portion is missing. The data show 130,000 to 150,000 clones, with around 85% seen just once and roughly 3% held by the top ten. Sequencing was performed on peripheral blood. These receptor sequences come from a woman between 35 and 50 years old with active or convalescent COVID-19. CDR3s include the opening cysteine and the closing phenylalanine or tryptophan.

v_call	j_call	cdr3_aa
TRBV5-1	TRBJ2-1	CASSSQRGVYNEQFF
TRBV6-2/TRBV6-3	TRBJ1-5	CASSSGTGGTSNQPQHF
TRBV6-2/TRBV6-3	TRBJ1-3	CASSQGGPGNTIYF
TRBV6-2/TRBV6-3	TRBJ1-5	CASSSTVRNQPQHF
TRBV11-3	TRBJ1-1	CASSLGAMNTEAFF
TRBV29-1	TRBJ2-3	CSVEPDLAGRYF
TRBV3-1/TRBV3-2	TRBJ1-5	CASSRGGGAQPQHF
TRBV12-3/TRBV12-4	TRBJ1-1	CASSAGARTEAFF
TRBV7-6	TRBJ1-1	CASSLDRPPKGTEAFF
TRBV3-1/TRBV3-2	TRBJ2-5	CASSQDLAAKTQYF
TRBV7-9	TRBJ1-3	CASDVGGGNTIYF
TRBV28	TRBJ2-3	CASSPWAIQGGTDTQYF
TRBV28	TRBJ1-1	CASSLSDTYRGPNTEAFF
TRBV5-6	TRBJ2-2	CASSLVSGTGELFF
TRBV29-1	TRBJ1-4	CSAATGSNEKLFF
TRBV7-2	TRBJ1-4	CASSLAGAGEKLFF
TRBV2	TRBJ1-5	CASRGQGDQPQHF
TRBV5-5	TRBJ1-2	CASSPLQALGYTF
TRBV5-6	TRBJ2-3	CASSLGQGLTQYF
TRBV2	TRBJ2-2	CASRRTELNTGELFF
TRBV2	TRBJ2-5	CASSSGLAGETQYF
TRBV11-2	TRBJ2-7	CASSLRGHSDEQYF
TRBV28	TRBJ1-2	CASRTGARYGYTF
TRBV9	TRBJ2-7	CASSEGAGYEQYF
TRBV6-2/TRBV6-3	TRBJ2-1	CASSYSTGYGSGIGNEQFF
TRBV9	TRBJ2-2	CASSVATSPNTGELFF
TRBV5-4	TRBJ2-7	CASSAGTSGMSSYEQYF
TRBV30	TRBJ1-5	CAWSKGAQGQPQHF
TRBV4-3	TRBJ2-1	CASSQDAGVYNEQFF
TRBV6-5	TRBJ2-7	CATAQGSGGSYEQYF
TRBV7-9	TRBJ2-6	CASSLAGGGANVLTF
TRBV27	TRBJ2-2	CASRRTGGTGELFF
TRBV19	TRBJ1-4	CASREDRAIGKLFF
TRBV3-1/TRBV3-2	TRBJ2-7	CASSQGDPGLATEQYF